This record covers a single T cell receptor (beta chain). The data were obtained in a study of blood T cell repertoires in COVID-19. About the research overall: Donors in the United States, Italy and Spain gave samples during acute or convalescent COVID-19.

This CDR3 contains 17 residues. The V segment lost 5 bases and the J segment 0 bases; nucleotides outside the gene matches: 5. Germline CDR1 reads SGHVS; CDR2 reads FQNEAQ. In the authors' workflow: Estimation of nucleated cell counts was performed using reference gene primer amplification. Method: immunoSEQ multiplex PCR; TCRdb's copy keeps in-frame clones and lacks some. The V and J calls and clone size are taken from that table; D and trimming were inferred from the DNA. The sample yields about 68,000 clones, 65% to 90% seen once. The V call is TRBV7-8, the J call TRBJ2-1; 12 nucleotides agree with TRBD2. The TCR originated in a man aged 45-65 years with acute or convalescent COVID-19. The specimen sequenced was peripheral blood. CDR3: CASSIGLAGSSYNEQFF. The CDR3, as DNA: TGTGCCAGCAGCATAGGACTAGCGGGGAGCTCCTACAATGAGCAGTTCTTC.